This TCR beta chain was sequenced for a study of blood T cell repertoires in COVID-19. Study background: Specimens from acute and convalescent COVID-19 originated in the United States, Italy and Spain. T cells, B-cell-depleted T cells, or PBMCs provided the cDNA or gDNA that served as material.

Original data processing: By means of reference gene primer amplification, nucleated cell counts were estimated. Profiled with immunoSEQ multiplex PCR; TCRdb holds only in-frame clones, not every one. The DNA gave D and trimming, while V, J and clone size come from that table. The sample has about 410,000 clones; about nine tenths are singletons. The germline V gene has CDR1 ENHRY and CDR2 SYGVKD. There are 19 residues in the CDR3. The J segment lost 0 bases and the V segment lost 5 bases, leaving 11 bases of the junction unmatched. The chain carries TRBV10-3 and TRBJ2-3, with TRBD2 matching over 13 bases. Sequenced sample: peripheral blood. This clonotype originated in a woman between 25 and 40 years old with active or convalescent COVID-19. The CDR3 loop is CAISTGTSGARASTDTQYF. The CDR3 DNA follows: TGTGCCATCAGTACCGGGACTAGCGGGGCCAGAGCTAGCACAGATACGCAGTATTTT.